The 18 T cell receptor beta chains given below trace back to one sample, sequenced in a study of molecular identifiers for immune sequencing clone quantification. TCRdb redid the calling of the PCR reads with MiXCR, one entry per CDR3 protein. The sample contains about 510,000 distinct CDR3 sequences, roughly 26% of which appear only once. The sequenced sample consisted of naive CD8+ T cells from blood, with Jurkat cell RNA spiked in. As for subset: FACS-sorted CD8+CD4-CCR7+CD45RA+ naive T cells. The receptors were sampled from a human donor in good health. Some libraries in this study had Jurkat cell RNA spiked in.

This clonotype was counted only a few times. The gene calls are TRBV12-3 or TRBV12-4 and TRBJ1-1, with D maybe TRBD1 (5 bases). The V and J ends lost 3 bases and 0 bases respectively, with 29 bases between them. The CDR3 runs to 21 residues. CDR3 sequence reads: CASSLWQARGEDQGLNTEAFF. For the CDR3, the DNA is TGTGCCAGCAGTTTGTGGCAGGCCCGGGGGGAGGACCAGGGCCTGAACACTGAAGCTTTCTTT.

This clonotype was seen ten or more times. V and J are TRBV12-3 or TRBV12-4 and TRBJ1-1; no reliable D call. The CDR3 loop spans 14 amino acids. Deletions cut 2 bases from V and 7 bases from J, with 14 bases between. The CDR3 nucleotides read TGTGCCAGCAGTTTACCTCTTAAACGGGGTGAAGCTTTCTTT. Protein sequence: CASSLPLKRGEAFF.

In its sample, this clonotype was seen a few times. V gene TRBV19 combines with J gene TRBJ2-7; TRBD2 matches 8 bases. The V gene end was trimmed by 4 bases and the J gene end by 7 bases; junction bases not matched to a gene: 9. CDR1 and CDR2 from the germline V gene are LNHDA and SQIVND (reference sequence). This CDR3 spans 14 amino acids. The CDR3, as DNA: TGTGCCAGTAGTACTACGCCCCCGGGGGGGGAGCAGTACTTC. This translates into CASSTTPPGGEQYF.

V gene TRBV7-2 combines with J gene TRBJ2-7; 12 nucleotides line up with TRBD2. The V and J ends lost 3 bases and 5 bases, in that order; junction bases with no gene match: 5. Germline-derived CDR1 and CDR2 are SGHTA and FQGNSA. This CDR3 region has 15 residues. The CDR3 loop reads CASSLGTSGSDEQYF. The CDR3 DNA reads as TGTGCCAGCAGCTTGGGGACTAGCGGGTCCGACGAGCAGTACTTC. Supplemented by reference TRBV7-2 and TRBJ2-7, the full variable domain reads GAGVSQSPSNKVTEKGKDVELRCDPISGHTALYWYRQSLGQGLEFLIYFQGNSAPDKSGLPSDRFSAERTGGSVSTLTIQRTQQEDSAVYLCASSLGTSGSDEQYFGPGTRLTVT.

This clonotype has at least ten counts. The chain joins TRBV6-2 or TRBV6-3 to TRBJ1-1; D is unclear. CDR1 and CDR2 (germline): MNHEY, SVGEGT. This CDR3 contains 14 residues. The V end was cut by 2 bases, the J end by 3 bases, with 10 bases between. CDR3 sequence reads: CASSYGDWDTEAFF. Here the CDR3 DNA reads TGTGCCAGCAGTTACGGTGACTGGGACACTGAAGCTTTCTTT.

This clonotype came up many times. V is TRBV3-1 and J is TRBJ1-1; D is unresolved. CDR3 length: 17 amino acids. Between the trimmed V and J ends, which lost 3 bases and 0 bases, there was a span of 17 bases. The germline V gene encodes CDR1 LGHDT and CDR2 YNNKEL (reference sequence). The CDR3 DNA is TGTGCCAGCAGCCATCTCCGCGGGGAGCGTATGAACACTGAAGCTTTCTTT. Its translation: CASSHLRGERMNTEAFF.

The CDR3 bases are TGCACCAGCAGCCAACGGGGCCCTAACGAGCAGTACTTC. This sequence encodes CTSSQRGPNEQYF. V usage is TRBV1 and J usage is TRBJ2-7; TRBD1, the D gene given by the table, was not confirmed from the DNA. TRBV1 is annotated as a pseudogene. This CDR3 contains 13 residues.

This clonotype was seen at least ten times. The V and J genes are TRBV4-1 and TRBJ1-1; possibly TRBD1 for D (5 bases). This CDR3 region has 15 residues. V was cut by 4 bases and J by 3 bases, with 15 bases left in between. Per the germline V gene, CDR1 is MGHRA and CDR2 is YSYEKL. The CDR3 DNA is TGCGCCAGCAGCCGTCCCCATAGGGGTGACACTGAAGCTTTCTTT. Residues: CASSRPHRGDTEAFF.

The chain joins TRBV5-6 to TRBJ2-2; weak D call: TRBD2 (6 bases). Germline V gene lookup returns CDR1 SGHDT and CDR2 YYEEEE. The CDR3 totals 18 residues. Trimming removed 1 base from V and 7 bases from J, with 23 bases in between. The DNA of the CDR3 is TGTGCCAGCAGCTTGAGTCGCGCGCTAGCGCAATTAGGCGGGGAGCTGTTTTTT. This sequence encodes CASSLSRALAQLGGELFF.

The chain employs TRBV12-3 or TRBV12-4 and TRBJ1-1; D remains ambiguous. The CDR3 length is 14 residues. V lost 2 bases, J lost 8 bases, and 15 bases lay in between. CDR3 sequence reads: CASSLSVLLSEAFF. The CDR3 nucleotides read TGTGCCAGCAGTTTATCCGTCCTATTATCAGAAGCTTTCTTT.

The chain carries TRBV12-3 or TRBV12-4 and TRBJ2-5; 8 nucleotides agree with TRBD2. The V gene end was trimmed by 7 bases and the J gene end by 4 bases; junction bases not matched to a gene: 8. This CDR3 contains 14 residues. As DNA, the CDR3 is TGTGCCAGCATGCCGGAGCGGGGGCGAGAGACCCAGTACTTC. It translates to CASMPERGRETQYF.

This clonotype was observed a handful of times. The chain combines TRBV5-1 with TRBJ2-7; D gene unclear. This CDR3 is 12 amino acids long. The V and J ends lost 7 bases and 5 bases respectively, with 13 bases between them. Germline CDR1 and CDR2: SGHRS and YFSETQ. The CDR3 DNA follows: TGCGCCAGCTACGAGTCCGGTAACGAGCAGTACTTC. Translating gives CASYESGNEQYF.

This clonotype came up many times. V is TRBV30 and J is TRBJ2-7; D is undetermined. This CDR3 has 13 residues. The V gene's germline CDR1 is GTSNPN and CDR2 SVGIG (reference sequence). Trimming took off 5 bases at V and 0 bases at J, with 11 bases between the two ends. Written as DNA, the CDR3 is TGTGCCTGGGTGGACCGAAGCTCCTACGAGCAGTACTTC. Protein product: CAWVDRSSYEQYF.

This clonotype came up a few times. CDR3 nucleotide sequence: TGTGCCAGCAGCTTAATAGGATCTGGAAACACCATATATTTT. It yields the protein CASSLIGSGNTIYF. This chain uses TRBV11-2 with TRBJ1-3; D unclear. CDR3 length: 14 residues. Germline CDR1 reads SGHAT; CDR2 reads FQNNGV. Trimming pared 2 bases from V and 1 base from J, leaving 6 bases between.

The V gene is TRBV19, the J gene TRBJ2-1, with D possibly matching TRBD1 (5 bases). The J call is in doubt because the DNA end fits TRBJ2-7 better. CDR3 length: 15 residues. The germline V gene encodes CDR1 LNHDA and CDR2 SQIVND (reference sequence). In nucleotides, the CDR3 is TGTGCCAGTAGTATAGGGGGCGGTCAGGACAATGAGCAGTACTTC. Its protein product is CASSIGGGQDNEQYF.

The chain employs TRBV27 and TRBJ1-4, with TRBD1 as a possible D gene (5 bases). V gave up 6 bases and J gave up 5 bases, with 10 bases separating them. CDR1 MNHEY and CDR2 SMNVEV come from the germline V gene (reference sequence). The CDR3 loop spans 13 amino acids. The CDR3 here is CASRVTVNEKLFF. The CDR3 nucleotides read TGTGCCAGCAGGGTGACAGTCAATGAAAAACTGTTTTTT.

The genes are TRBV11-2 and TRBJ2-7, with TRBD2 matching 11 bases. The CDR3 extends over 15 amino acids. CDR1 and CDR2 from the germline V gene are SGHAT and FQNNGV. Unmatched junction bases numbered 8, after V lost 5 bases and J lost 5 bases. In DNA, the CDR3 is TGTGCCAGCAGCGCCACTAGCGGGGGTACCAACGAGCAGTACTTC. Protein sequence: CASSATSGGTNEQYF.

The table lists this clonotype with a few counts. The chain employs TRBV2 and TRBJ1-1; possible D gene TRBD1, 5 bases. V shed 6 bases and J shed 6 bases, with 11 bases lying between them. CDR3 length: 12 residues. Germline CDR1 SNHLY, CDR2 FYNNEI. CDR3: CASRDDSSEAFF. The CDR3 DNA reads as TGTGCCAGCAGAGATGACAGTTCTGAAGCTTTCTTT.